This TCR beta chain was captured by sequencing in a study of cytomegalovirus exposure and HLA in healthy donors (dated by TCRdb to the late 2010s). Background for the entire study: An earlier analysis of 587 of the donors reported about 250 Gb of sequence data and roughly 100 million unique TCR beta sequences from some 180 million T cells. The aim of the study was to test whether cataloging public T cell receptors could identify signatures of past pathogen exposure. A separate validation cohort of approximately 120 different subjects was used in addition to the approximately 670-subject first cohort. Genome-wide SNP genotypes for about 65% of the 666 donors were used in a later genetic analysis, which treated that subset as a discovery cohort. Donor age, sex, ethnicity and CMV serostatus were collected together with the repertoire data. In an earlier analysis of 500 to 650 of the donors, high-throughput TCR beta sequencing was used to judge whether each TCR beta V gene segment behaved as functional or pseudogenic. High-throughput TCR immunosequencing, statistical association of individual TCRs with disease status, and machine learning were combined to predict cytomegalovirus infection status. Four or five DR-DQ haplotypes were handled as single units for association and clustering, since linkage in the cohort was strong. HLA typing covered class I and class II loci at four-digit resolution. The study profiled the T cell repertoires of about 720 subjects by immunosequencing and related them to cytomegalovirus serostatus. In a later analysis, previously published TCR beta repertoires from 600 to 850 donors were re-analyzed and high-resolution HLA genotyping was added so that TCR occurrence patterns could be studied. The later analysis used no new phenotypic data to find candidate immune exposures, relying instead on TCR beta sequences and their occurrence across donors. An early release that covered approximately 600 HLA-typed donors contained 300 to 350 gigabases of sequencing data and tens of millions of unique TCR sequences. All discovery cohort repertoires had been generated using a single sequencing platform. Among 350 to 400 genotyped donors of the cohort, an average of approximately 240,000 unique TCR beta nucleotide sequences were sequenced per donor, about a sixth of them non-productive. Of the roughly 430 genotyped donors, 65% to 90% fell in the genetic ancestry cluster associated with self-reported Caucasian donors. The number of donors typed differed by locus, with 629-630 for A, B, C, DRB1 and DQB1, around 520 for DQA1, 606 for DPA1, and under 490 for DPB1.

For this clone: Which antigen it targets is not known. No base-level quality is on record; no much larger clone is a single base apart.

The paper as a whole reports these results and caveats: Linkage disequilibrium might explain the correlated functional status among segregating V segments, but an unknown experimental factor could not be ruled out. In an earlier analysis of 587 of the donors, most TCR beta V segments appeared in productive rearrangements about 87% or about 30% of the time, broadly matching IMGT annotations. Across donors, most TCR sequences were observed very rarely, whereas some public TCRs were present in many individuals. A later genetic analysis associated a missense DCLRE1C variant with V-gene and J-gene trimming of TCR beta chains, and an independent cohort replicated the association. The classifier was reported to diagnose cytomegalovirus status with high specificity and sensitivity in both the original cohort and the validation cohort. A later analysis found that HLA-associated TCR beta chains were more clonally expanded and had lower generation probabilities than equally common non-associated chains. Three of the identified cytomegalovirus-associated TCR beta chains were confirmed in vitro to be specific for cytomegalovirus antigens. Approximately 16 rarely observed V segments, including chromosome 9 orphons, were excluded from the earlier analysis of approximately 600 of the donors because counts were too low. A further reported finding was that TCR beta sequences accurately predicted the HLA-A and HLA-B alleles for most subjects in the first cohort. Several of the top co-occurrence clusters appeared to be linked to parvovirus B19, influenza, CMV and Epstein-Barr virus, according to a later analysis. According to a later analysis, TCR association rates differed among HLA loci, with DRB1 alleles showing the most associated TCRs and HLA-C alleles showing the fewest. A group of highly shared sequence variants was considered likely to be a technical artifact of the sequencing pipeline. Roughly uniform sequencing depth across donors was assumed in presence/absence analyses, although this assumption may not hold. In a later genetic analysis, fewer N-insertions in productive TCRs were reported among donors in an Asian-associated ancestry cluster than the approximately 670-donor mean. Most CMV-associated TCR beta chains appeared to be HLA-restricted in a later analysis, and the HLA associations seemed to be driven largely by CMV exposure. Some IMGT-functional V segments, including TRBV6-2 and TRBV6-3, could not be distinguished by the 87-base-pair reads and were therefore excluded. The cohort was sequenced for TCR beta chains only, and without alpha or paired-chain data the features that could be detected were limited. A later analysis associated 15,000 or so TCR beta sequences with specific HLA alleles at a false discovery rate of 0.05. Immune exposure information for the cohort was limited to CMV serostatus. The authors suggested that the approach could potentially be extended to other disease states and immunological phenotypes. Because HLA typing was unavailable for some donors at each locus, only the typed subset was used in association tests. The study gave a list of 150 to 200 TCR beta chains associated with cytomegalovirus. When HLA alleles, especially DR and DQ, strongly co-occurred, TCR associations were difficult to assign to individual alleles.

Based on the germline V gene (reference sequence), the CDR1 and CDR2 sequences are MNHEY and SMNVEV. At the junction V is shortened by 1 base and J by 2 bases, with 12 bases in between. The CDR3 covers 16 residues, taking in both the cysteine and the phenylalanine. This entry keeps only the CDR3 DNA: 48 bases, framed from base 1. The cohort comprised under 700 healthy bone marrow donors. Cohort members were all nominally healthy when sampled, although unrecorded immune exposures were likely present. The donor tested CMV seronegative, placing the donor among the 300 to 450 seronegative members of the cohort. Each donor provided a peripheral blood sample, and peripheral blood mononuclear cells were used for TCR beta sequencing. Genomic DNA extraction from the blood cell samples was performed with the Qiagen DNeasy Blood Extraction Kit. The library was generated by the immunoSEQ multiplex PCR assay. For the multiplex PCR, a mixture combining 60 forward primers for TCR Vbeta segments and 13 reverse primers for TCR Jbeta segments was used. A multiplex PCR assay on genomic DNA amplified the CDR3 region of rearranged TCR beta genes. The amplified TCR beta libraries were sequenced on the Illumina HiSeq System as 87-base-pair reads. As for the original processing: Across the 666 repertoires, a later analysis counted 78 million or so unique TCR beta chains, roughly 11 million of which were shared by at least two donors. Raw reads were error-corrected and collapsed into unique sequences with a nearest-neighbor algorithm that merged closely related sequences to remove PCR and sequencing errors. Alignment of CDR3 sequences to IMGT reference sequences was used to assign V, D and J gene segments. For a sequence to be retained, at least a six-nucleotide match to both a V gene segment and a J gene segment was required. Rearrangements were called productive when the CDR3 lacked stop codons and stayed in frame with V and J; all others were non-productive. Following IMGT convention, CDR3 was defined as the stretch from the second conserved V-encoded cysteine up to the conserved J-encoded phenylalanine. The earlier analysis of a few hundred of the donors excluded sequences that lacked an unambiguous match to a single V gene segment. In an earlier analysis of several hundred of the donors, V segments were called functional above 56.7% productive rearrangements and were called segregating when the between-donor standard deviation exceeded 5%. To diagnose cytomegalovirus status from the catalog of TCR beta chain sequences, a statistical classification framework was built. In a later analysis, TCR nucleotide sequences were compared against IMGT/GENE-DB human TR gene sequences so that V and J genes could be assigned. Using the TCRdist pipeline, a later analysis assigned CDR3 sequences along with most-parsimonious VDJ recombination scenarios. In a later analysis, each TCR beta chain was defined by its CDR3 amino acid sequence together with its V-gene family, and reads without a unique V-gene family were excluded. To address suspected cross-contamination and a sequencing artifact, a later analysis removed around 590 highly shared, low-generation-probability nucleotide sequences. In a later analysis, a clonal expansion index was calculated for each public chain from normalized within-repertoire ranks of inferred template counts. A later analysis computed generation probabilities with a VDJ recombination model fitted to out-of-frame rearrangements, and checked the results against IGoR. In a later analysis, TCR-TCR, TCR-HLA and TCR-CMV co-occurrence was scored with hypergeometric tests, and a repertoire-size bias correction was applied to TCR pairs. To estimate false discovery rates, a later analysis permuted the HLA or CMV assignments 20 times. In a later analysis, co-occurring TCRs were grouped with DBSCAN, and TCRdist sequence similarity was added when clustering was performed within HLA-allele-positive subsets. Repertoires with fewer than 30,000 or more than 120,000 public chains, plus five repertoires with anomalous nucleotide sharing, were excluded from co-occurrence clustering. Entries here come from immuneACCESS through TCRdb and include only in-frame sequences with V and J called. Some clones fail to appear in such tables; in the studies checked, an unresolved V gene covers under half of the shortfall, and the cause of the remainder is unknown. That table furnishes V, J and clone size, whereas the DNA furnished D and trimming. For this sample the table gives around 190,000 clones, of which 70% to 85% were detected only once. The ten largest clonotypes hold approximately 0.69% of the sample.

What was sequenced was PBMCs. The clonotype originates from a woman aged 40 to 50 in good health and CMV-seronegative. This receptor chain uses TRBV27 and TRBJ1-5, and the D gene may be TRBD1, 6 bases matching. The CDR3 protein sequence reads: CASSLLGGLGNQPQHF. The DNA is TGTGCCAGCAGTTTATTAGGGGGATTAGGCAATCAGCCCCAGCATTTT.